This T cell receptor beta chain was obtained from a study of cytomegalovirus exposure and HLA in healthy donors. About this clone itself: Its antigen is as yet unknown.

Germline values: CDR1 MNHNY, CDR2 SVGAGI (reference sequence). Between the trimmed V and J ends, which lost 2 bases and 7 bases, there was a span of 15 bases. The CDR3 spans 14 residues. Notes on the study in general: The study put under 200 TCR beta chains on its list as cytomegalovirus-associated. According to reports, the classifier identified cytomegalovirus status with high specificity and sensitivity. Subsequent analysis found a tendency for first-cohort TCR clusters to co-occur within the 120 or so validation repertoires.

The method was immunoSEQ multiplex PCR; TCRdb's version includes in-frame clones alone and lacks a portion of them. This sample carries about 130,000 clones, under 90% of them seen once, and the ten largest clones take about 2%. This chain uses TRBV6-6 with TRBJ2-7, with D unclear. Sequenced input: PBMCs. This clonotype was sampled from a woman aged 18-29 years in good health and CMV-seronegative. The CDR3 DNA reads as TGTGCCAGCAGTTACATCGGCAGGAATCGGGAGCAGTACTTC. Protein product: CASSYIGRNREQYF.